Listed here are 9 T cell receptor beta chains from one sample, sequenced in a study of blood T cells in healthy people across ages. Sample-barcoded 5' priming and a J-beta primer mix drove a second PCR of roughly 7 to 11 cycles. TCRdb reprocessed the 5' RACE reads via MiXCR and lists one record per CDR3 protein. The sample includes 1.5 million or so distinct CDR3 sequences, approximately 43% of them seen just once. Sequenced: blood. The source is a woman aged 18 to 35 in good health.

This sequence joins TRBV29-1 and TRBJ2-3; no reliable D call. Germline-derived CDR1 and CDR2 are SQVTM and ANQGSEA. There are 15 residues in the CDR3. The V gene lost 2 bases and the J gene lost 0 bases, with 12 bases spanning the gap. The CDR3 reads CSVEYVRVSTDTQYF. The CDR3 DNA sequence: TGCAGCGTTGAATATGTTCGAGTTAGCACAGATACGCAGTATTTT.

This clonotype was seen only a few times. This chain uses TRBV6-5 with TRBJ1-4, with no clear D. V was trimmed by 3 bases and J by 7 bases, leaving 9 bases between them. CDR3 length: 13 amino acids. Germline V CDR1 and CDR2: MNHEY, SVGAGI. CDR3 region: CASSYGGVEKLFF. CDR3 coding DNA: TGTGCCAGCAGTTATGGCGGGGTTGAAAAACTGTTTTTT.

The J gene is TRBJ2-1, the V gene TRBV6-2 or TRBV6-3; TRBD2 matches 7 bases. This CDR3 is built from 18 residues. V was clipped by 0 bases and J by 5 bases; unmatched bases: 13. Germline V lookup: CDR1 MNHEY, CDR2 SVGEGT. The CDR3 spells CASSYSPRVAGVDNEQFF. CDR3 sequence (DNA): TGTGCCAGCAGTTACTCTCCGAGGGTAGCGGGCGTCGACAATGAGCAGTTCTTC.

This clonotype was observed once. In DNA form, the CDR3 reads TGCGCCAGCAGCCAAGAAGACCGGTCTGAGCAGTACTTC. Protein: CASSQEDRSEQYF. V is TRBV4-1 and J is TRBJ2-7; D remains ambiguous. Per the germline V gene, CDR1 is MGHRA and CDR2 is YSYEKL. The CDR3 runs to 13 residues. The V end lost 0 bases, the J end lost 7 bases, and 10 bases lay between the germline ends.

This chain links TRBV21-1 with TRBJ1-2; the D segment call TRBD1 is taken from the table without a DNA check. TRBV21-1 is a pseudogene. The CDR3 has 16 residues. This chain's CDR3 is CASRRPTGPGTYGYTF. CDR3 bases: TGTGCCAGCAGAAGACCGACAGGACCAGGGACCTATGGCTACACCTTC.

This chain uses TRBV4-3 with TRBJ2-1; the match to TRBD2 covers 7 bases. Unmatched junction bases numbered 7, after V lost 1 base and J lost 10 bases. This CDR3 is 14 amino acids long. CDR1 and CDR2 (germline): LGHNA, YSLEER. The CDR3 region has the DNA TGCGCCAGCAGCCAAGTTCCCCGGCGGGGGGAGCAGTTCTTC. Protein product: CASSQVPRRGEQFF.

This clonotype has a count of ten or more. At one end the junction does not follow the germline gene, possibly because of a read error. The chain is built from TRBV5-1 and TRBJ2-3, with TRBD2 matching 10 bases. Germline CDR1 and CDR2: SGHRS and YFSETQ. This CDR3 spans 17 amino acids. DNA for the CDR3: TGCGCCAGCAGATTGGCGGGGAGCGGGACTAGCGTGGATACGCAGTATTTT. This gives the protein CASRLAGSGTSVDTQYF.

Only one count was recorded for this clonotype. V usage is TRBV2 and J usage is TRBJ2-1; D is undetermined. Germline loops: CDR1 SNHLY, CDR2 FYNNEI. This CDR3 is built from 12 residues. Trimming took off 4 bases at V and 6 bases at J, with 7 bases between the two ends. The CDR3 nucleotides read TGTGCCAGCAGTGGGTACGGCAATGAGCAGTTCTTC. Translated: CASSGYGNEQFF.

CDR3 DNA sequence: TGTGCCAGCAGTTTCACCGACTCCTCCTACGAGCAGTACTTC. It translates to CASSFTDSSYEQYF. The V gene is TRBV27, the J gene TRBJ2-7; D gene ambiguous. Trimming left V 3 bases short and J 0 bases short, with 9 bases between. The CDR3 loop spans 14 amino acids. In germline, CDR1 is MNHEY, CDR2 SMNVEV (reference sequence).